This is a list of T cell receptor beta chains from one sample in a study of CD8 T cells in ankylosing spondylitis. TCRdb redid the calling of the 5' RACE reads with MiXCR, one entry per CDR3 protein. Of more than 600,000 distinct CDR3 sequences detected, roughly 19% appear once; the ten largest clones hold 15% to 20%. Sequencing input: blood, either unsorted or a sorted T cell fraction (not recorded which). The receptors come from a male donor with ankylosing spondylitis. Both conserved end residues are part of each CDR3. D genes are given only for firm matches. Rows may omit the clone size; those that give it use once, few, many or a size class.

clone size: few
J gene: TRBJ2-1
D gene: NA
V gene: TRBV10-3
CDR3 protein: CATGDGLSNEQFF
CDR3 DNA: TGTGCCACGGGTGACGGATTAAGCAATGAGCAGTTCTTC

clone size: once
J gene: TRBJ2-5
D gene: NA
V gene: TRBV20-1
CDR3 protein: CSAREGKRGETQYF
CDR3 DNA: TGCAGTGCTAGAGAGGGGAAAAGGGGAGAGACCCAGTACTTC

clone size: NA
J gene: TRBJ2-3
D gene: NA
V gene: TRBV21-1
CDR3 protein: CASSRRFWKAGGIESTDTQYF
CDR3 DNA: TGTGCCAGCAGCCGCCGTTTTTGGAAAGCGGGAGGGATCGAAAGCACAGATACGCAGTATTTT

clone size: few
J gene: TRBJ1-1
D gene: NA
V gene: TRBV6-2/TRBV6-3
CDR3 protein: CASSPVRDTEAFF
CDR3 DNA: TGTGCCAGCAGCCCTGTGAGGGACACTGAAGCTTTCTTT

clone size: NA
J gene: TRBJ2-1
D gene: NA
V gene: TRBV7-9
CDR3 protein: CASSLRPGDWNEQFF
CDR3 DNA: TGTGCCAGCAGCTTAAGACCGGGAGACTGGAATGAGCAGTTCTTC

clone size: NA
J gene: TRBJ2-7
D gene: NA
V gene: TRBV12-3/TRBV12-4
CDR3 protein: CASTSVGLSHEQYF
CDR3 DNA: TGTGCCAGCACCTCGGTTGGTCTTTCCCACGAGCAGTACTTC

clone size: NA
J gene: TRBJ2-3
D gene: TRBD2
V gene: TRBV12-3/TRBV12-4
CDR3 protein: CTSSLARLAGDGADTQYF
CDR3 DNA: TGTACCAGCAGTTTAGCGCGACTAGCGGGAGATGGAGCAGATACGCAGTATTTT

clone size: NA
J gene: TRBJ1-5
D gene: TRBD1
V gene: TRBV12-3/TRBV12-4
CDR3 protein: CASSLWTRGTGRVVGSAQHF
CDR3 DNA: TGTGCCAGCAGTTTATGGACCCGGGGGACAGGGAGGGTGGTAGGGTCAGCCCAGCATTTT

clone size: few
J gene: TRBJ1-1
D gene: TRBD1
V gene: TRBV12-3/TRBV12-4
CDR3 protein: CASSDGTGRRNTEAFF
CDR3 DNA: TGTGCCAGCAGCGATGGGACAGGGCGCCGGAACACTGAAGCTTTCTTT

clone size: NA
J gene: TRBJ2-1
D gene: NA
V gene: TRBV20-1
CDR3 protein: CSASRYYGPYNEQFF
CDR3 DNA: TGCAGTGCTAGTCGATACTACGGCCCCTACAATGAGCAGTTCTTC

clone size: NA
J gene: TRBJ2-1
D gene: TRBD2
V gene: TRBV9
CDR3 protein: CASSSGGVIVDEQFF
CDR3 DNA: TGTGCCAGCTCCTCGGGGGGAGTCATAGTCGATGAGCAGTTCTTC

clone size: NA
J gene: TRBJ2-2
D gene: NA
V gene: TRBV29-1
CDR3 protein: CSVEGQHTGELFF
CDR3 DNA: TGCAGCGTTGAAGGCCAGCACACCGGGGAGCTGTTTTTT

clone size: few
J gene: TRBJ2-3
D gene: TRBD1
V gene: TRBV6-1
CDR3 protein: CASSPWTGYADTQYF
CDR3 DNA: TGTGCCAGCAGTCCCTGGACAGGGTATGCAGATACGCAGTATTTT

clone size: few
J gene: TRBJ1-5
D gene: NA
V gene: TRBV12-3/TRBV12-4
CDR3 protein: CASSYQSDQPQHF
CDR3 DNA: TGTGCCAGCAGCTACCAATCCGATCAGCCCCAGCATTTT

clone size: many
J gene: TRBJ1-2
D gene: NA
V gene: TRBV7-9
CDR3 protein: CASSRGRYYGYTF
CDR3 DNA: TGTGCCAGCAGCCGAGGACGGTACTATGGCTACACCTTC

clone size: NA
J gene: TRBJ1-4
D gene: TRBD1
V gene: TRBV18
CDR3 protein: CASSPTGVNEKLFF
CDR3 DNA: TGTGCCAGCTCACCCACAGGGGTCAATGAAAAACTGTTTTTT

clone size: NA
J gene: TRBJ2-7
D gene: TRBD1
V gene: TRBV7-2
CDR3 protein: CASSFLGQGRDEQYF
CDR3 DNA: TGTGCCAGCAGCTTTCTAGGACAGGGGAGGGACGAGCAGTACTTC

clone size: NA
J gene: TRBJ2-1
D gene: NA
V gene: TRBV20-1
CDR3 protein: CSAHESGTYRTYEQFF
CDR3 DNA: TGCAGTGCTCACGAATCGGGGACATACCGGACGTATGAGCAGTTCTTC

clone size: few
J gene: TRBJ2-7
D gene: NA
V gene: TRBV12-3/TRBV12-4
CDR3 protein: CASSKRDNPYEQYF
CDR3 DNA: TGTGCCAGCAGTAAAAGGGACAATCCCTACGAGCAGTACTTC

clone size: many
J gene: TRBJ1-2
D gene: TRBD1
V gene: TRBV12-3/TRBV12-4
CDR3 protein: CASSLDRGKNGYTF
CDR3 DNA: TGTGCCAGCAGTCTAGACAGGGGGAAGAATGGCTACACCTTC

clone size: NA
J gene: TRBJ2-1
D gene: NA
V gene: TRBV20-1
CDR3 protein: CSARDGEAELYNEQFF
CDR3 DNA: TGCAGTGCTAGAGATGGAGAAGCGGAGCTTTACAATGAGCAGTTCTTC

clone size: many
J gene: TRBJ1-6
D gene: NA
V gene: TRBV24-1
CDR3 protein: CATSGRFPPLHF
CDR3 DNA: TGTGCCACCAGCGGAAGGTTTCCACCCCTCCACTTT

clone size: NA
J gene: TRBJ2-1
D gene: TRBD2
V gene: TRBV20-1
CDR3 protein: CSAREGSGGSSYNEQFF
CDR3 DNA: TGCAGTGCTAGAGAGGGGAGCGGGGGCAGCTCCTACAATGAGCAGTTCTTC

clone size: few
J gene: TRBJ2-5
D gene: NA
V gene: TRBV5-1
CDR3 protein: CASSLGMLTDQETQYF
CDR3 DNA: TGCGCCAGCAGCTTGGGGATGTTGACAGACCAAGAGACCCAGTACTTC

clone size: once
J gene: TRBJ2-3
D gene: NA
V gene: TRBV4-1
CDR3 protein: CASSQDKLPVVDTQYF
CDR3 DNA: TGCGCCAGCAGCCAAGATAAACTACCGGTGGTAGATACGCAGTATTTT

clone size: few
J gene: TRBJ1-1
D gene: NA
V gene: TRBV28
CDR3 protein: CGSQGGSEAFF
CDR3 DNA: TGTGGATCCCAGGGAGGGTCTGAAGCTTTCTTT

clone size: few
J gene: TRBJ1-2
D gene: NA
V gene: TRBV3-1
CDR3 protein: CASSPGGAGSYGYTF
CDR3 DNA: TGTGCCAGCAGCCCCGGCGGGGCAGGGAGCTATGGCTACACCTTC

clone size: few
J gene: TRBJ2-7
D gene: TRBD2
V gene: TRBV20-1
CDR3 protein: CSARDFGGLAGPTPYEQYF
CDR3 DNA: TGCAGTGCTAGAGATTTCGGCGGGCTAGCGGGGCCAACCCCCTACGAGCAGTACTTC

clone size: few
J gene: TRBJ1-4
D gene: NA
V gene: TRBV30
CDR3 protein: CACRRQAGEKLFF
CDR3 DNA: TGTGCCTGCCGTAGGCAGGCTGGTGAAAAACTGTTTTTT

clone size: NA
J gene: TRBJ2-1
D gene: NA
V gene: TRBV7-8
CDR3 protein: CASSLRVLPYNEQFF
CDR3 DNA: TGTGCCAGCAGCTTAAGAGTACTGCCGTACAATGAGCAGTTCTTC

clone size: NA
J gene: TRBJ2-7
D gene: NA
V gene: TRBV29-1
CDR3 protein: CSVMGESTGSSYEQYF
CDR3 DNA: TGCAGCGTTATGGGTGAAAGTACGGGGAGCTCCTACGAGCAGTACTTC

clone size: NA
J gene: TRBJ2-2
D gene: NA
V gene: TRBV6-2/TRBV6-3
CDR3 protein: CASGSRGRETGELFF
CDR3 DNA: TGTGCCAGCGGCTCGCGGGGACGGGAGACCGGGGAGCTGTTTTTT

clone size: NA
J gene: TRBJ1-1
D gene: TRBD1
V gene: TRBV10-2
CDR3 protein: CASSESKAPGGNTEAFF
CDR3 DNA: TGCGCCAGCAGTGAGTCGAAGGCGCCAGGGGGGAACACTGAAGCTTTCTTT

clone size: few
J gene: TRBJ2-7
D gene: TRBD1
V gene: TRBV27
CDR3 protein: CASSLGQGNIYEQYF
CDR3 DNA: TGTGCCAGCAGTTTAGGACAGGGGAATATCTACGAGCAGTACTTC

clone size: NA
J gene: TRBJ2-7
D gene: NA
V gene: TRBV7-8
CDR3 protein: CASSLGDLEQYF
CDR3 DNA: TGTGCCAGCAGCTTAGGGGACCTCGAGCAGTACTTC

clone size: once
J gene: TRBJ2-1
D gene: TRBD1
V gene: TRBV5-1
CDR3 protein: CASKFTGVLDNEQFF
CDR3 DNA: TGCGCCAGCAAATTTACAGGGGTTCTAGACAATGAGCAGTTCTTC

clone size: NA
J gene: TRBJ2-1
D gene: TRBD2
V gene: TRBV6-5
CDR3 protein: CASSYSYGTSSYNEQFF
CDR3 DNA: TGTGCCAGCAGTTACTCCTACGGGACTAGCTCCTACAATGAGCAGTTCTTC

clone size: NA
J gene: TRBJ2-7
D gene: TRBD2
V gene: TRBV5-1
CDR3 protein: CASSAQGLAGSYEQYF
CDR3 DNA: TGCGCCAGCAGCGCCCAGGGGCTAGCGGGATCCTACGAGCAGTACTTC

clone size: few
J gene: TRBJ2-1
D gene: TRBD2
V gene: TRBV29-1
CDR3 protein: CSVNPGLASYEQFF
CDR3 DNA: TGCAGCGTCAATCCGGGACTAGCGAGCTATGAGCAGTTCTTC

clone size: NA
J gene: TRBJ2-2
D gene: NA
V gene: TRBV7-9
CDR3 protein: CASKIIGGPASTGELFF
CDR3 DNA: TGTGCCAGCAAAATAATAGGGGGGCCCGCGAGCACCGGGGAGCTGTTTTTT